This T cell receptor (beta chain) was retrieved from a study of lymphopenia after photon versus proton radiotherapy. Study-level findings and limits: Oligoclonal CD8+ Temra expansion after nadir drove photon patients' diversity drop.

Libraries were prepared by immunoSEQ multiplex PCR; TCRdb keeps only in-frame clonotypes and omits some of them. The table lists tens of thousands of clones, over 65% of them singletons, with 2.5% to 3.5% in the top ten. As regards this clone: Antigen unknown.

The source is a man in his fifties or sixties with gastric cancer. The material sequenced was peripheral blood, taken from a patient treated with photon-based radiotherapy.

The chain's CDR3 is CASSYQGAGTEAFF. The CDR3, as DNA: TGCGCCAGCAGCTACCAGGGGGCTGGCACTGAAGCTTTCTTT. The chain carries TRBV5-1 and TRBJ1-1; 8 positions agree with TRBD1. Germline trimming cut 3 bases from V and 4 bases from J; bases unmatched to any gene: 5. The germline V gene has CDR1 SGHRS and CDR2 YFSETQ. This CDR3 comprises 14 residues. The variable domain in full, completed from reference TRBV5-1 and TRBJ1-1, reads KAGVTQTPRYLIKTRGQQVTLSCSPISGHRSVSWYQQTPGQGLQFLFEYFSETQRNKGNFPGRFSGRQFSNSRSEMNVSTLELGDSALYLCASSYQGAGTEAFFGQGTRLTVV.